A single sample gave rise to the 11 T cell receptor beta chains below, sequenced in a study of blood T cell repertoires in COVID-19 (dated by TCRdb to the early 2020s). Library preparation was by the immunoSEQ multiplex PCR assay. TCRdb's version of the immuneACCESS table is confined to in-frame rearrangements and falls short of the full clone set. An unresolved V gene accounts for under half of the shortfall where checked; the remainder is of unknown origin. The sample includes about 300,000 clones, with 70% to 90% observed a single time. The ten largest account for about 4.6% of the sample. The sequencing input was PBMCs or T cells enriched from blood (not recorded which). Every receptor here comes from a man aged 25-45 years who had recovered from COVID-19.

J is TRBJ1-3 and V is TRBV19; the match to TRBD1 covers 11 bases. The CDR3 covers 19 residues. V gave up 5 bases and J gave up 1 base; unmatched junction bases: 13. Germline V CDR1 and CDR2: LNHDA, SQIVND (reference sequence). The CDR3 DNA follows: TGTGCCAGTAGTTCCTGGGACAGGGGGTTAGGGGTTTCTGGAAACACCATATATTTT. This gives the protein CASSSWDRGLGVSGNTIYF.

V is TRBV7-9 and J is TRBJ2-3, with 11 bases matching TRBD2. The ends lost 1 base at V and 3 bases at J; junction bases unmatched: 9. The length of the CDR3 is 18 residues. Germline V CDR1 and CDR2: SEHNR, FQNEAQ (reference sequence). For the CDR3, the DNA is TGTGCCAGCAGCTTAGGACTAGCGGGAATGGTACTAACAGATACGCAGTATTTT. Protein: CASSLGLAGMVLTDTQYF.

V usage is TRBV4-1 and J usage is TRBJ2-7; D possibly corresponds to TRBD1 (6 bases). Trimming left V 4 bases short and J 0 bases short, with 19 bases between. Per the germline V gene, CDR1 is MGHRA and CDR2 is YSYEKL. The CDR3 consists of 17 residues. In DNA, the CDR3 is TGCGCCAGCAGCCGGATACCGGGACATAGGAGCTCCTACGAGCAGTACTTC. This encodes CASSRIPGHRSSYEQYF.

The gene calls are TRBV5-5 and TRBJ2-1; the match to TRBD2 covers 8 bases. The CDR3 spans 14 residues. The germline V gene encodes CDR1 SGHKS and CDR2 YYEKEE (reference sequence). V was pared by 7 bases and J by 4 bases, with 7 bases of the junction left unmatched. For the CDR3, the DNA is TGTGCCAGCGTCCCAGCGGGGGATTACAATGAGCAGTTCTTC. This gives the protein CASVPAGDYNEQFF. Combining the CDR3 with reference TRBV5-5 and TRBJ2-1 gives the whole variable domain DAGVTQSPTHLIKTRGQQVTLRCSPISGHKSVSWYQQVLGQGPQFIFQYYEKEERGRGNFPDRFSARQFPNYSSELNVNALLLGDSALYLCASVPAGDYNEQFFGPGTRLTVL.

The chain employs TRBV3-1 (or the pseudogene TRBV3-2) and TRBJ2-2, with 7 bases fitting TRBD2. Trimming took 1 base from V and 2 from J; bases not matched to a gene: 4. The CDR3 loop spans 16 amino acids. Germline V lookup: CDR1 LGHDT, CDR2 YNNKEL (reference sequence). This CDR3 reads CASSQASGLNTGELFF. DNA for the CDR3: TGTGCCAGCAGCCAAGCTAGCGGACTCAACACCGGGGAGCTGTTTTTT.

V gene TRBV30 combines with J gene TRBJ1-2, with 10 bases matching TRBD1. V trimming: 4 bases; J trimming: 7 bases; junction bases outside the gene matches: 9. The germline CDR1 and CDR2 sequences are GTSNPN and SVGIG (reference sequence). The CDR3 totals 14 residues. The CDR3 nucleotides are TGTGCCTGGAACCCGACAGGGGGCGCGTCTGGCTACACCTTC. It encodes CAWNPTGGASGYTF.

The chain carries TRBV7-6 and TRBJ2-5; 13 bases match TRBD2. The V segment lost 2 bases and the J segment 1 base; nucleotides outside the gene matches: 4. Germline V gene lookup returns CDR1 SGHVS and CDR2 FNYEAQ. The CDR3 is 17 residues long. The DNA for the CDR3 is TGTGCCAGCAGCTTAACCGGGACTAGCGGGGTCCAAGAGACCCAGTACTTC. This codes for CASSLTGTSGVQETQYF.

This CDR3 reads CASTYSQGYQETQYF. The CDR3 DNA follows: TGTGCCAGCACCTACTCCCAGGGTTACCAAGAGACCCAGTACTTC. This chain links TRBV7-2 with TRBJ2-5, with D possibly being TRBD1 (5 bases). This CDR3 has 15 amino acids. Trimming took off 7 bases at V and 0 bases at J, with 15 bases between the two ends. Germline values: CDR1 SGHTA, CDR2 FQGNSA.

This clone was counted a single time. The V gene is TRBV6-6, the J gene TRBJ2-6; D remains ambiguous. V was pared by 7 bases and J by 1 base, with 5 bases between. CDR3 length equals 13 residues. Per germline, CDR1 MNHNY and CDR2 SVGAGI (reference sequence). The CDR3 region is CASTSSGANVLTF. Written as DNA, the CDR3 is TGTGCCAGCACTTCGTCTGGGGCCAACGTCCTGACTTTC.

This CDR3 reads CARGPGGRDEQFF. CDR3 nucleotide sequence: TGTGCCAGGGGCCCAGGGGGCCGGGATGAGCAGTTCTTC. The chain uses TRBV5-8 and TRBJ2-1; TRBD1 aligns across 8 bases. Germline V gene lookup returns CDR1 SGHTS and CDR2 YDEGEE. This CDR3 contains 13 residues. The J segment lost 8 bases and the V segment lost 8 bases, leaving 9 bases of the junction unmatched.

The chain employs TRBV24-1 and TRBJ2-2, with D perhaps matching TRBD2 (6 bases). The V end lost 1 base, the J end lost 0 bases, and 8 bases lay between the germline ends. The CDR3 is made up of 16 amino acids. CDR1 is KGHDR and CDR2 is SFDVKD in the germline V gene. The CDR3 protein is CATSDFGSANTGELFF. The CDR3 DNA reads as TGTGCCACCAGTGATTTCGGGAGCGCGAACACCGGGGAGCTGTTTTTT.